Listed below are T cell receptor beta chains from one sample, sequenced in a study of blood T cell repertoires in COVID-19. TCRdb's table, derived via immunoSEQ multiplex PCR, lists solely in-frame clones and lacks some. Counted here are 90,000 to 100,000 clones, about 71% occurring once; the ten biggest clones make up just under 25%. Sequencing input: peripheral blood. These receptors were collected from a woman aged 60 to 75 in a cohort sampled during active or convalescent COVID-19. Both conserved end residues are part of each CDR3. Each record gives: D gene, J gene, clone size, V gene, CDR3 DNA, CDR3 protein. D genes are given only for firm matches. Clone size appears in some rows only: once, few, many, or a class for an expanded clone.

d_call: TRBD1; j_call: TRBJ1-3; clone_size: .; v_call: TRBV2; cdr3_nt: TGTGCCAGCAGAGAGGACAGGGTCGGAAACACCATATATTTT; cdr3_aa: CASREDRVGNTIYF
d_call: .; j_call: TRBJ1-1; clone_size: .; v_call: TRBV12-5; cdr3_nt: TGTGCTAGTGGTTTGGGGGGAGGAACTGAAGCTTTCTTT; cdr3_aa: CASGLGGGTEAFF
d_call: TRBD1; j_call: TRBJ2-7; clone_size: few; v_call: TRBV5-1; cdr3_nt: TGCGCCAGCAGCGTGACAGGGGCCCCCGGTCAGTACTTC; cdr3_aa: CASSVTGAPGQYF
d_call: .; j_call: TRBJ1-5; clone_size: .; v_call: TRBV7-8; cdr3_nt: TGTGCCAGCAGCCCCCGGGAGGGTACGAGGCCCCAGCATTTT; cdr3_aa: CASSPREGTRPQHF
d_call: TRBD1; j_call: TRBJ1-1; clone_size: .; v_call: TRBV27; cdr3_nt: TGTGCCAGCAGTTTTCACCGGGACAGTAAAGCTTTCTTT; cdr3_aa: CASSFHRDSKAFF
d_call: .; j_call: TRBJ2-7; clone_size: .; v_call: TRBV6-2/TRBV6-3; cdr3_nt: TGTGCCAGCAGTTACTCGAAGTTTCGGGTCAACTACGAGCAGTACTTC; cdr3_aa: CASSYSKFRVNYEQYF
d_call: .; j_call: TRBJ2-1; clone_size: .; v_call: TRBV28; cdr3_nt: TGTGCCAGCAGTTTTCGGGGTGGCCGACTTGAGCAGTTCTTC; cdr3_aa: CASSFRGGRLEQFF
d_call: .; j_call: TRBJ2-7; clone_size: many; v_call: TRBV6-6; cdr3_nt: TGTGCCAGCAGCCCTCAGGGGACCCACGAGCAGTACTTC; cdr3_aa: CASSPQGTHEQYF
d_call: .; j_call: TRBJ2-5; clone_size: .; v_call: TRBV7-9; cdr3_nt: TGTGCCAGCAGCGAGACTAGGGAAGAGACCCAGTACTTC; cdr3_aa: CASSETREETQYF
d_call: .; j_call: TRBJ1-1; clone_size: medium-sized; v_call: TRBV4-1; cdr3_nt: TGCGCCAGCAGCCAAGTTCTAACAGGGAACACTGAAGCTTTCTTT; cdr3_aa: CASSQVLTGNTEAFF
d_call: .; j_call: TRBJ2-7; clone_size: .; v_call: TRBV2; cdr3_nt: TGTGCCAGCAGTGCCCAGGGCGGCCCGTCCGGGCAGTACTTC; cdr3_aa: CASSAQGGPSGQYF
d_call: TRBD2; j_call: TRBJ2-5; clone_size: .; v_call: TRBV11-2; cdr3_nt: TGTGCCAGCAGCTCTAGAGGGACTAGCCGAGAGACCCAGTACTTC; cdr3_aa: CASSSRGTSRETQYF
d_call: .; j_call: TRBJ1-4; clone_size: .; v_call: TRBV10-3; cdr3_nt: TGTGCCATCTCAGTAGGGGTGGGCGAAAAACTGTTTTTT; cdr3_aa: CAISVGVGEKLFF
d_call: .; j_call: TRBJ1-6; clone_size: .; v_call: TRBV5-1; cdr3_nt: TGCGCCAGCAGCCCGATGGCGGGGGGAGATTATAATTCACCCCTCCACTTT; cdr3_aa: CASSPMAGGDYNSPLHF
d_call: TRBD1; j_call: TRBJ2-3; clone_size: once; v_call: TRBV30; cdr3_nt: TGTGCCTGGAGTGTCGGGACAGGGGTGAGGGATACGCAGTATTTT; cdr3_aa: CAWSVGTGVRDTQYF
d_call: .; j_call: TRBJ1-2; clone_size: .; v_call: TRBV5-6; cdr3_nt: TGTGCCAGCAGCCTGCGCTTGACGGAGAACTATGGCTACACCTTC; cdr3_aa: CASSLRLTENYGYTF
d_call: TRBD1; j_call: TRBJ1-3; clone_size: .; v_call: TRBV5-1; cdr3_nt: TGCGCCAGCAGTTTAAGGGACAGGGGTGGAGGAAACACCATATATTTT; cdr3_aa: CASSLRDRGGGNTIYF
d_call: .; j_call: TRBJ2-7; clone_size: .; v_call: TRBV7-8; cdr3_nt: TGTGCCAGCAGCTTAGGCCGCGGCTCCTACGAGCAGTACTTC; cdr3_aa: CASSLGRGSYEQYF
d_call: .; j_call: TRBJ2-7; clone_size: .; v_call: TRBV20-1; cdr3_nt: TGCAGTGCTAGAGCTATCCACGAGCAGTACTTC; cdr3_aa: CSARAIHEQYF
d_call: TRBD1; j_call: TRBJ1-2; clone_size: .; v_call: TRBV5-4; cdr3_nt: TGTGCCAGCAGCTTGGCGGGACAGGGTAGAGGCTACACCTTC; cdr3_aa: CASSLAGQGRGYTF
d_call: TRBD1; j_call: TRBJ2-2; clone_size: .; v_call: TRBV6-2/TRBV6-3; cdr3_nt: TGTGCCAGCAGTGACAGGGGGCTTAACACCGGGGAGCTGTTTTTT; cdr3_aa: CASSDRGLNTGELFF
d_call: TRBD2; j_call: TRBJ2-3; clone_size: .; v_call: TRBV5-1; cdr3_nt: TGCGCCAGCAGCACTCCCGGGACTACCACTTCCACCCCTGCCGCTAATACGCAGTATTTT; cdr3_aa: CASSTPGTTTSTPAANTQYF
d_call: .; j_call: TRBJ2-1; clone_size: once; v_call: TRBV29-1; cdr3_nt: TGCAGCGTTGTTCCAGGGTACTATGAGCAGTTCTTC; cdr3_aa: CSVVPGYYEQFF
d_call: TRBD1; j_call: TRBJ2-7; clone_size: few; v_call: TRBV6-5; cdr3_nt: TGTGCCAGCAGTCCCCGGACAGGGACCTCCTACGAGCAGTACTTC; cdr3_aa: CASSPRTGTSYEQYF
d_call: .; j_call: TRBJ2-5; clone_size: once; v_call: TRBV18; cdr3_nt: TGTGCCAGCTCACCATCAGGGGGGCGAGAGACCCAGTACTTC; cdr3_aa: CASSPSGGRETQYF
d_call: .; j_call: TRBJ1-4; clone_size: .; v_call: TRBV28; cdr3_nt: TGTGCCAGCAGTTTATTTTCAGGGGTAGGGGAAAAACTGTTTTTT; cdr3_aa: CASSLFSGVGEKLFF
d_call: .; j_call: TRBJ2-7; clone_size: .; v_call: TRBV7-6; cdr3_nt: TGTGCCAGCAGCTTAGTAGGGAGAGGGGGCGAGCAGTACTTC; cdr3_aa: CASSLVGRGGEQYF
d_call: .; j_call: TRBJ2-3; clone_size: few; v_call: TRBV4-2; cdr3_nt: TGTGCCAGCAGCCAACTAGCTCTGGCAGATACGCAGTATTTT; cdr3_aa: CASSQLALADTQYF
d_call: TRBD1; j_call: TRBJ2-3; clone_size: once; v_call: TRBV5-1; cdr3_nt: TGCGCCAGCAGCTTGGAACCAACAGGGGGCACAGATACGCAGTATTTT; cdr3_aa: CASSLEPTGGTDTQYF
d_call: .; j_call: TRBJ1-1; clone_size: once; v_call: TRBV18; cdr3_nt: TGTGCCAGCTCACTTTTGCGGGAGAACACTGAAGCTTTCTTT; cdr3_aa: CASSLLRENTEAFF
d_call: .; j_call: TRBJ2-5; clone_size: .; v_call: TRBV5-4; cdr3_nt: TGTGCCAGCAGCCGGACAGTTCAAGAGACCCAGTACTTC; cdr3_aa: CASSRTVQETQYF
d_call: .; j_call: TRBJ2-6; clone_size: .; v_call: TRBV6-5; cdr3_nt: TGTGCCAGCAGGGAGGACTCTGGGGCCAACGTCCTGACTTTC; cdr3_aa: CASREDSGANVLTF
d_call: .; j_call: TRBJ2-7; clone_size: few; v_call: TRBV28; cdr3_nt: TGTGCCAGCAGTATTAATACAGGATACCAAACCTACGAGCAGTACTTC; cdr3_aa: CASSINTGYQTYEQYF
d_call: .; j_call: TRBJ1-1; clone_size: .; v_call: TRBV12-5; cdr3_nt: TGTGCTAGTGGTCGACAGGCTACTGAAGCTTTCTTT; cdr3_aa: CASGRQATEAFF
d_call: TRBD1; j_call: TRBJ2-2; clone_size: .; v_call: TRBV19; cdr3_nt: TGTGCCAGTAGTACCAGGGACAGGGGGTACGCCGGGGAGCTGTTTTTT; cdr3_aa: CASSTRDRGYAGELFF
d_call: .; j_call: TRBJ2-5; clone_size: once; v_call: TRBV6-5; cdr3_nt: TGTGCCAGCAGCCCACAAGAGACCCAGTACTTC; cdr3_aa: CASSPQETQYF
d_call: .; j_call: TRBJ2-7; clone_size: .; v_call: TRBV11-3; cdr3_nt: TGTGCCAGCAGCTCTAGGGGCTACGAGCAGTACTTC; cdr3_aa: CASSSRGYEQYF
d_call: .; j_call: TRBJ1-2; clone_size: many; v_call: TRBV7-9; cdr3_nt: TGTGCCAGCAGCTCCAATGACTTATATGGCTACACCTTC; cdr3_aa: CASSSNDLYGYTF
d_call: .; j_call: TRBJ2-3; clone_size: .; v_call: TRBV4-2; cdr3_nt: TGTGCCAGCAGCCGTGGGGGCGGAAGCACAGATACGCAGTATTTT; cdr3_aa: CASSRGGGSTDTQYF
d_call: .; j_call: TRBJ2-1; clone_size: .; v_call: TRBV18; cdr3_nt: TGTGCCAGCTCACCAGGTCGGCGGAGCTCCTACAATGAGCAGTTCTTC; cdr3_aa: CASSPGRRSSYNEQFF
d_call: TRBD2; j_call: TRBJ2-5; clone_size: .; v_call: TRBV7-7; cdr3_nt: TGTGCCAGCAGCGGGGGACTAGCGGGGCGGGACGTGGCCCAGTACTTC; cdr3_aa: CASSGGLAGRDVAQYF
d_call: .; j_call: TRBJ2-2; clone_size: .; v_call: TRBV7-3; cdr3_nt: TGTGCCAGCAGCTTAACCCAGGCCGGGGAGCTGTTTTTT; cdr3_aa: CASSLTQAGELFF
d_call: TRBD2; j_call: TRBJ2-1; clone_size: .; v_call: TRBV7-2; cdr3_nt: TGTGCCAGCAGCTTGCCGGCCCCGGGGGGGGTAGGATACAATGAGCAGTTCTTC; cdr3_aa: CASSLPAPGGVGYNEQFF
d_call: .; j_call: TRBJ2-7; clone_size: .; v_call: TRBV20-1; cdr3_nt: TGCAGTGCTAGTTTGGGCAGGGGCTACGAGCAGTACTTC; cdr3_aa: CSASLGRGYEQYF
d_call: TRBD1; j_call: TRBJ1-1; clone_size: .; v_call: TRBV19; cdr3_nt: TGTGCCAGTAGTATAGTTTGGACAGGAGGGTATGAAGCTTTCTTT; cdr3_aa: CASSIVWTGGYEAFF